This is a list of T cell receptor beta chains from one sample in a study of cytomegalovirus exposure and HLA in healthy donors. Here immunoSEQ multiplex PCR was the method, and the copy in TCRdb shows in-frame clones only, minus some. This table holds about 140,000 clones, about 74% found once. The specimen sequenced was PBMCs. The origin of the receptors is a man aged 35-49 years in good health and CMV-seronegative. CDR3s include the opening cysteine and the closing phenylalanine or tryptophan. The D gene is left open where the match is weak. Clone size is not always given. Where it is, it says once, few, many or a class for expanded clones.

D	size	J	V	CDR3	DNA
TRBD1	once	TRBJ2-1	TRBV7-8	CASSRDRGNEQFF	TGTGCCAGCAGTCGGGACAGGGGTAATGAGCAGTTCTTC
-	-	TRBJ2-7	TRBV5-1	CASSSGGGGFRDEQYF	TGCGCCAGCAGCTCGGGAGGCGGGGGCTTCCGAGACGAGCAGTACTTC
-	-	TRBJ2-7	TRBV6-5	CASSYLVGGEQYF	TGTGCCAGCAGTTACCTCGTAGGGGGCGAGCAGTACTTC
TRBD1	few	TRBJ1-6	TRBV5-4	CASSFALTGGYNSPLHF	TGTGCCAGCAGCTTTGCGTTGACAGGGGGGTACAATTCACCCCTCCACTTT
-	few	TRBJ2-1	TRBV19	CASSIASGGNEQFF	TGTGCCAGTAGTATAGCGTCCGGGGGCAATGAGCAGTTCTTC
-	few	TRBJ1-1	TRBV21-1	CASSKEEISPGTEAFF	TGTGCCAGCAGCAAAGAGGAGATTTCCCCCGGGACTGAAGCTTTCTTT
TRBD2	-	TRBJ2-7	TRBV6-5	CASSYSASGGVYEQYF	TGTGCCAGCAGTTACTCGGCCAGCGGGGGTGTATACGAGCAGTACTTC
-	few	TRBJ1-1	TRBV6-1	CASSPLTGEAFF	TGTGCCAGCAGTCCACTAACGGGTGAAGCTTTCTTT
-	-	TRBJ2-3	TRBV7-2	CASSLSRRGGHTDTQYF	TGTGCCAGCAGCTTATCTCGTAGGGGGGGGCACACAGATACGCAGTATTTT
TRBD1	-	TRBJ2-7	TRBV7-8	CASSPGEGQGASEQYF	TGTGCCAGCAGCCCTGGAGAGGGACAGGGGGCTAGCGAGCAGTACTTC
TRBD2	once	TRBJ2-2	TRBV5-4	CASSHGRIDTGELFF	TGTGCCAGCAGCCACGGGAGGATTGACACCGGGGAGCTGTTTTTT
TRBD1	-	TRBJ1-4	TRBV30	CAWSASTTGWHEKLFF	TGTGCCTGGAGTGCATCGACGACAGGGTGGCATGAAAAACTGTTTTTT
-	-	TRBJ1-2	TRBV27	CASSGTVNYGYTF	TGTGCCAGCAGTGGCACAGTTAACTATGGCTACACCTTC
TRBD1	many	TRBJ2-7	TRBV5-6	CASSLAGTGIYEQYF	TGTGCCAGCAGCTTGGCCGGGACAGGGATCTACGAGCAGTACTTC
-	-	TRBJ2-1	TRBV21-1	CASSKGIYNEQFF	TGTGCCAGCAGCAAAGGTATTTACAATGAGCAGTTCTTC
-	-	TRBJ1-1	TRBV7-7	CASSPSLNTEAFF	TGTGCCAGCAGCCCGTCCCTGAACACTGAAGCTTTCTTT
-	-	TRBJ2-3	TRBV6-5	CASSYSESTDTQYF	TGTGCCAGCAGTTACTCAGAGAGCACAGATACGCAGTATTTT
-	-	TRBJ1-1	TRBV19	CASSSQGWGTEAFF	TGTGCCAGTAGTTCGCAGGGTTGGGGAACTGAAGCTTTCTTT
-	-	TRBJ2-7	TRBV7-9	CASSLAGQFNEQYF	TGTGCCAGCAGCTTAGCTGGACAGTTCAACGAGCAGTACTTC
TRBD1	few	TRBJ2-2	TRBV2	CASSALTGSGTGELFF	TGTGCCAGCAGTGCTCTGACAGGGTCCGGCACCGGGGAGCTGTTTTTT